The subject of this entry is one TCR beta chain. Its antigen is not known. The sample comes from a study of T cell responses to AZD1222 COVID-19 vaccine. Turning to the study itself: It was second doses at about 4 or about 12 weeks that were pooled.

Study-level findings and limits: At study baseline, merely roughly 6 AZD1222 recipients were seropositive. Repertoires were obtained only post-peak T cell response. Spike was spanned by vaccine-associated CD4 TCRs, with dominance at 160-218 and 743-854.

Generated by immunoSEQ multiplex PCR, the TCRdb table keeps only in-frame clones and is missing some. The profile covers over 55,000 clones, with around 84% appearing a single time and 7.3% taken by the ten largest. There are 13 residues in the CDR3. V lost 6 bases and J lost 0, with 6 bases in between. This clonotype was sampled from an adult in good health. This chain joins TRBV12-3 or TRBV12-4 and TRBJ1-3, with unresolved D. The specimen comprised peripheral blood, sampled on day 0 of AZD1222 vaccination. The CDR3 here is CASRRFSGNTIYF. The DNA for the CDR3 is TGTGCCAGCAGACGTTTCTCTGGAAACACCATATATTTT.